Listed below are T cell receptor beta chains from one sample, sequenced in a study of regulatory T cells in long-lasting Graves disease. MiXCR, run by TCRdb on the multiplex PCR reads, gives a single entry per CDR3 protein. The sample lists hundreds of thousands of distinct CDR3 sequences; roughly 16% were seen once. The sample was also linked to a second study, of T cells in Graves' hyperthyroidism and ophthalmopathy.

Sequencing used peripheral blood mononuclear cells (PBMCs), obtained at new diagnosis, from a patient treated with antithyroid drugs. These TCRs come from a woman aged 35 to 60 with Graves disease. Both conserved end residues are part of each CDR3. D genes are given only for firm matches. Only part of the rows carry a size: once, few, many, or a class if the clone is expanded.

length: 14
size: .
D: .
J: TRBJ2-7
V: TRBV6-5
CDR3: CASSYAREAYEQYF
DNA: TGTGCCAGCAGTTATGCGAGGGAGGCCTACGAGCAGTACTTC

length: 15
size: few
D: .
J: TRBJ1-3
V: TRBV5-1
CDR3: CASSHDWRSGDTIYF
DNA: TGCGCCAGCAGCCACGACTGGCGGTCGGGAGACACCATATATTTT

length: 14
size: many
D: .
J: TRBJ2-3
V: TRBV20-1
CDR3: CSLLVGASTDTQYF
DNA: TGCAGCCTCTTGGTTGGGGCTAGCACAGATACGCAGTATTTT

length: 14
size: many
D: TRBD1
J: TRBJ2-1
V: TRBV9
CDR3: CASSPSDRYNEQFF
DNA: TGTGCCAGCAGCCCTTCGGACAGGTACAATGAGCAGTTCTTC

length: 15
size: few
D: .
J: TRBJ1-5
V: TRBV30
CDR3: CAWSVPGLSNQPQHF
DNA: TGTGCCTGGAGTGTACCGGGACTGAGCAATCAGCCCCAGCATTTT

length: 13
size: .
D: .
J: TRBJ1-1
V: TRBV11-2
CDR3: CASSFPGFGEAFF
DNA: TGTGCCAGCAGCTTTCCAGGGTTCGGTGAAGCTTTCTTT

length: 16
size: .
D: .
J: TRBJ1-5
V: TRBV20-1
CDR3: CSARGGGGIGNQPQHF
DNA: TGCAGTGCTAGAGGAGGGGGGGGTATTGGTAATCAGCCCCAGCATTTT

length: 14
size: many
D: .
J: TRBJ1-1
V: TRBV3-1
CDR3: CASSQTGKNTEAFF
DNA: TGTGCCAGCAGCCAAACAGGGAAGAACACTGAAGCTTTCTTT

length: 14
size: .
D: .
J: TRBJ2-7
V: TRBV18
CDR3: CASTDSRGPYEQYF
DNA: TGTGCCAGCACCGACTCCAGGGGCCCCTACGAGCAGTACTTC

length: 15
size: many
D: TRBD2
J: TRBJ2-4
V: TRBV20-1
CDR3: CSASTRLAGKNIQYF
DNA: TGCAGTGCTAGTACAAGACTAGCGGGGAAAAACATTCAGTACTTC

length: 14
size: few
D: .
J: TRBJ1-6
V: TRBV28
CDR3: CASIDLVYNSPLHF
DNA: TGTGCCAGCATAGACTTAGTCTATAATTCACCCCTCCACTTT

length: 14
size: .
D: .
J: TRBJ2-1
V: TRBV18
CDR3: CASSPVTAYNEQFF
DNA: TGTGCCAGCTCACCAGTGACAGCCTACAATGAGCAGTTCTTC

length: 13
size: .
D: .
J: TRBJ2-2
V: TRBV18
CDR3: CASLRVTTGELFF
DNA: TGTGCCAGCTTAAGGGTGACAACCGGGGAGCTGTTTTTT

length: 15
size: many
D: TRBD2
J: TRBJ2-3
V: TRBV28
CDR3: CASIRGAGDTDTQYF
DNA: TGTGCCAGCATCCGTGGAGCGGGGGATACAGATACGCAGTATTTT

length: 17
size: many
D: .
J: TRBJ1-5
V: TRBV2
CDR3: CASSEGGDRYGNQPQHF
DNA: TGTGCCAGCAGTGAAGGAGGGGACCGCTATGGCAATCAGCCCCAGCATTTT

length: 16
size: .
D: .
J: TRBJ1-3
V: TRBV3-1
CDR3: CASSQDIGGSGNTIYF
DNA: TGTGCCAGCAGCCAAGATATAGGGGGCTCTGGAAACACCATATATTTT

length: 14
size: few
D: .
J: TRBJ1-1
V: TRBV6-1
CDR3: CASSKKPQTTEAFF
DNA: TGTGCCAGCAGTAAAAAACCACAAACAACTGAAGCTTTCTTT

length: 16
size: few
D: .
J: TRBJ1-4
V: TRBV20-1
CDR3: CSARGGAQSINEKLFF
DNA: TGCAGTGCTAGAGGGGGGGCGCAGTCGATTAATGAAAAACTGTTTTTT

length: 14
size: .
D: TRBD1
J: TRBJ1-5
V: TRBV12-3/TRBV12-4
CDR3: CASSVGPGGQPQHF
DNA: TGTGCCAGCAGCGTAGGGCCAGGGGGACAGCCCCAGCATTTT

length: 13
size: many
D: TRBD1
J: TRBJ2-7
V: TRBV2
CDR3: CASMGQGSYEQYF
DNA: TGTGCCAGCATGGGACAGGGAAGCTACGAGCAGTACTTC

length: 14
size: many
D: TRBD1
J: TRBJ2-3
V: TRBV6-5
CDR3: CASSYRTGLNTQYF
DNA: TGTGCCAGCAGTTACCGGACAGGCTTGAATACGCAGTATTTT

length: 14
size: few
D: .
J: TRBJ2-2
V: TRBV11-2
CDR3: CASSLGSISGELFF
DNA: TGTGCCAGCAGCTTAGGGTCGATTTCCGGGGAGCTGTTTTTT

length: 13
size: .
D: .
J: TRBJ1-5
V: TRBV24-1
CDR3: CATSDPTNQPQHF
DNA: TGTGCCACCAGTGATCCCACGAATCAGCCCCAGCATTTT

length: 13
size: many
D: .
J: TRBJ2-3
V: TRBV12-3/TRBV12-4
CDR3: CASGQGYTDTQYF
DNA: TGTGCCAGCGGTCAGGGCTACACAGATACGCAGTATTTT

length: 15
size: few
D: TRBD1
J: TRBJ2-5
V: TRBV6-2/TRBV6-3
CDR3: CASRGKGTAWETQYF
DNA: TGTGCCAGCAGGGGAAAGGGGACAGCCTGGGAGACCCAGTACTTC

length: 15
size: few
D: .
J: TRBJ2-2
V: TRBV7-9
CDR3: CASSLQYLRTGELFF
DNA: TGTGCCAGCAGCTTACAGTACCTCCGCACCGGGGAGCTGTTTTTT

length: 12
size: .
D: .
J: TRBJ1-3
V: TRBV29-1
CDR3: CSARVPGNTIYF
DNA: TGCAGCGCCAGGGTACCTGGAAACACCATATATTTT

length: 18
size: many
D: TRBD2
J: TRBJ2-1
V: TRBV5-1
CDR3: CASSLDPVLRGGNNEQFF
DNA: TGCGCCAGCAGCTTGGATCCTGTCTTGCGGGGGGGCAATAATGAGCAGTTCTTC

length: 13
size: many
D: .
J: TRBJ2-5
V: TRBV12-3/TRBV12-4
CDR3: CASSLLVGETQYF
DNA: TGTGCCAGCAGTTTATTGGTCGGGGAGACCCAGTACTTC

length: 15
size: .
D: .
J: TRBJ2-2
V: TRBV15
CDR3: CATSRAERGRRELFF
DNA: TGTGCCACCAGCAGAGCTGAGAGGGGCCGCCGGGAGCTGTTTTTT

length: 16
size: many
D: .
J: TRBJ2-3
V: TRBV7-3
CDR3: CASSLRPASSTDTQYF
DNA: TGTGCCAGCAGCTTAAGGCCCGCATCTAGCACAGATACGCAGTATTTT

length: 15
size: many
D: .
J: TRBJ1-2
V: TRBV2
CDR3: CASIPTSGSNYGYTF
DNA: TGTGCCAGCATTCCCACAAGCGGCAGCAACTATGGCTACACCTTC

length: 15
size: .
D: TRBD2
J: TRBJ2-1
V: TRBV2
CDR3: CASSGTSGAYNEQFF
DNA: TGTGCCAGCAGTGGGACTAGCGGGGCCTACAATGAGCAGTTCTTC

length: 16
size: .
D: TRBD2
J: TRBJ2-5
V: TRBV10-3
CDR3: CAISDGLAGNKETQYF
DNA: TGTGCCATCAGTGACGGACTAGCGGGGAACAAAGAGACCCAGTACTTC

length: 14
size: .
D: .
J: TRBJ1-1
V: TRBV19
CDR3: CASSIGVGNTEAFF
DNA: TGTGCCAGTAGTATCGGGGTGGGAAACACTGAAGCTTTCTTT

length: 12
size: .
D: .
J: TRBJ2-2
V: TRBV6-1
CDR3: CASSKGLLELFF
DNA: TGTGCCAGCAGTAAGGGACTGCTGGAGCTGTTTTTT

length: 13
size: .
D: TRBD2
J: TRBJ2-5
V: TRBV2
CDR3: CASSASGQETQYF
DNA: TGTGCCAGCAGTGCTAGCGGACAAGAGACCCAGTACTTC

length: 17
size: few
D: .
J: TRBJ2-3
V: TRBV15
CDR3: CATSRDPTGRGTDTQYF
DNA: TGTGCCACCAGCAGAGACCCGACAGGGAGGGGGACAGATACGCAGTATTTT

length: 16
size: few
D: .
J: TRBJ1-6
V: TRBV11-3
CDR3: CASSLDPGEAHSPLHF
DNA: TGTGCCAGCAGCTTAGATCCGGGGGAGGCACATTCACCCCTCCACTTT

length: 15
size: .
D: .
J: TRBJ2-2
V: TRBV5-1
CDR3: CASSSEQGVAGELFF
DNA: TGCGCCAGCAGCTCCGAACAGGGAGTAGCCGGGGAGCTGTTTTTT

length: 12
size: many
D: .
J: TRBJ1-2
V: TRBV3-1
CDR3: CASSQRGYGYTF
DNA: TGTGCCAGCAGCCAAAGGGGTTATGGCTACACCTTC

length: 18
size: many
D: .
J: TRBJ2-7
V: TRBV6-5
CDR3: CASSYPIQGFQDPYEQYF
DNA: TGTGCCAGCAGTTACCCGATCCAAGGGTTTCAGGACCCCTACGAGCAGTACTTC

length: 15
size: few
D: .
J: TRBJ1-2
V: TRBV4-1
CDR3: CASSQDGGGSVGYTF
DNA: TGCGCCAGCAGCCAAGATGGGGGCGGCAGTGTTGGCTACACCTTC

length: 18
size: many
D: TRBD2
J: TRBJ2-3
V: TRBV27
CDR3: CASKRVSGGRLFTDTQYF
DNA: TGTGCCAGCAAGAGAGTTAGCGGGGGCCGTCTTTTCACAGATACGCAGTATTTT

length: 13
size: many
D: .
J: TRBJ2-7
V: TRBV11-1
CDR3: CASSLMLAGEQYF
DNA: TGTGCCAGCAGCTTAATGCTAGCCGGCGAGCAGTACTTC

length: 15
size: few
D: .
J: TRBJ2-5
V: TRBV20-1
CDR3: CSARDGQGPQETQYF
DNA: TGCAGTGCTAGAGACGGGCAGGGCCCTCAAGAGACCCAGTACTTC

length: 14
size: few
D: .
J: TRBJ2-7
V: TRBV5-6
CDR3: CASTQRDKTYEQYF
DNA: TGTGCCAGCACCCAACGCGACAAAACCTACGAGCAGTACTTC

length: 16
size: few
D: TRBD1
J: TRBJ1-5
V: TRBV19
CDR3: CASSERDRGFGQPQHF
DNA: TGTGCCAGTAGTGAAAGGGACAGGGGATTCGGGCAGCCCCAGCATTTT

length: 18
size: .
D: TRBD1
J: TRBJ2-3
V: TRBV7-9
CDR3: CASSSPDRGLRRTDTQYF
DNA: TGTGCCAGCAGCTCCCCGGACAGGGGGTTACGGCGAACAGATACGCAGTATTTT

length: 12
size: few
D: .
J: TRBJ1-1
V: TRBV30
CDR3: CAWSLSGPEAFF
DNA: TGTGCCTGGTCCCTGTCAGGGCCTGAAGCTTTCTTT

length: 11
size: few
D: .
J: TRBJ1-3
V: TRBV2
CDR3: CASSPGNTTYF
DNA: TGTGCCAGCAGTCCAGGAAACACCACATATTTT